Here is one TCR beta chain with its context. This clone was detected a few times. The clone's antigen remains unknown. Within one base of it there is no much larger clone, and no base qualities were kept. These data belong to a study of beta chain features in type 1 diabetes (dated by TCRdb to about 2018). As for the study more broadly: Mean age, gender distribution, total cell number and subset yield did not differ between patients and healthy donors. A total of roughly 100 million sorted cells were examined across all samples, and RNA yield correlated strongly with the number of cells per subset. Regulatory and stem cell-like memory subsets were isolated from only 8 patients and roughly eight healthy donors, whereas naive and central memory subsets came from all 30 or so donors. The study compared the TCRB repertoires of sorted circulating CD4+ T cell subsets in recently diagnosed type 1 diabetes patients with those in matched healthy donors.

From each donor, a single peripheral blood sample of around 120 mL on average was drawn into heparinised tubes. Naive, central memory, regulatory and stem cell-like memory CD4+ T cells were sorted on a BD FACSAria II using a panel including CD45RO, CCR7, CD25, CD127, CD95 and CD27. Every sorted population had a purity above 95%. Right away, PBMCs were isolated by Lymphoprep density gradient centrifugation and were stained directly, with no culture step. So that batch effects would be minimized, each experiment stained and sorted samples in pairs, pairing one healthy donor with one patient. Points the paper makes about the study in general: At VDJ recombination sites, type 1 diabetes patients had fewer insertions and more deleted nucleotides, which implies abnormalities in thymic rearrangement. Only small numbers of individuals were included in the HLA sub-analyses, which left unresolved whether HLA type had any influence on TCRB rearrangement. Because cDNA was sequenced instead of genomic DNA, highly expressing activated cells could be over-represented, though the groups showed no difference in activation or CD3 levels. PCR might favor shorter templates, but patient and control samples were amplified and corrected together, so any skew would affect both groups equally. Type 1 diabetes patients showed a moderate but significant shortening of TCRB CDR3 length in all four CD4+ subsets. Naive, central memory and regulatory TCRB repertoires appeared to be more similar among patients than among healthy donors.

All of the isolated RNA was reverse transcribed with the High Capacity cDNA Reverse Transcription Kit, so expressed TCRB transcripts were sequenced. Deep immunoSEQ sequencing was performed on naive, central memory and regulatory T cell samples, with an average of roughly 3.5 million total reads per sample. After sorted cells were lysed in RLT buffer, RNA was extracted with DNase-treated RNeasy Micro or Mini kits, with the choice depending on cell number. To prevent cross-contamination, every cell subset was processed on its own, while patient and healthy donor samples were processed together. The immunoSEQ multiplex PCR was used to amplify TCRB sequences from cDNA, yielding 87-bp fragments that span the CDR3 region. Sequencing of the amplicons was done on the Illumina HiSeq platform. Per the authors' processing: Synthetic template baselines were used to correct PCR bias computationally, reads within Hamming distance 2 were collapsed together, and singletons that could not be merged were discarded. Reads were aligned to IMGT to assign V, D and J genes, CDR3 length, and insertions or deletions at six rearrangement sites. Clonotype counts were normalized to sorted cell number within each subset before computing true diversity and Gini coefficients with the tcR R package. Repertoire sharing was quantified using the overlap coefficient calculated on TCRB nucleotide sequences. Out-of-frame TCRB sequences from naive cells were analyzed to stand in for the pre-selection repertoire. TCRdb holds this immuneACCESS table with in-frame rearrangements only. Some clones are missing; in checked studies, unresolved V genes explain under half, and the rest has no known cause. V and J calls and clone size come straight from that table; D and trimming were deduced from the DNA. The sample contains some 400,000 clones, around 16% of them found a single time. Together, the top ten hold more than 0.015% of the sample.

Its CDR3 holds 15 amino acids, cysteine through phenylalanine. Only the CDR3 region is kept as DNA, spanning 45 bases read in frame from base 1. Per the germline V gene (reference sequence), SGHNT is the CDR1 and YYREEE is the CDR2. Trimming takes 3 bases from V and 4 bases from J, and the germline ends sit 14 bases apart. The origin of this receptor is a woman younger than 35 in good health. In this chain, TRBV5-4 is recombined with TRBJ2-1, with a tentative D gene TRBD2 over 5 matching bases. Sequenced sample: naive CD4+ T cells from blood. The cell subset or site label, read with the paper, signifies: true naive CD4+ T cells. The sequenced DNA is TGTGCCAGCAGCTACGATCGGGAAACTTACAATGAGCAGTTCTTC. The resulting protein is CASSYDRETYNEQFF.